Detailed here is one TCR beta chain. No antigen is known for it. As for time point: patch test 2, 6 weeks after DPC sensitization. Sample treatment: therapeutic diphenylcyclopropenone sensitization with weekly scalp DPC. Blood draws preceded each patch test application. The V gene's germline CDR1 is SQVTM and CDR2 ANQGSEA. The CDR3 runs 12 residues. Trimming stripped 5 bases from V and 7 bases from J, with 11 bases between. This record belongs to a study of human T cells and chemical hapten exposure. Across the study: Largely, small differences in pooled library volume made per-sample TCR yields vary.

General study results and limits: Expanded TCRs formed significantly more large CDR3 similarity clusters than controls.

The study's library attached unique molecular identifiers to single cDNA molecules. From the RACE reads, TCRdb called clonotypes with MiXCR, one entry per CDR3 protein. The sample records approximately 95,000 distinct CDR3 sequences, roughly an eighth being singletons. The specimen was whole blood, collected in connection with sensitization to the hapten diphenylcyclopropenone (DPC). The TCR was taken from a woman between 35 and 50 years old with alopecia areata. Some clones in this sample may be carry-over from other donors' samples. The chain uses TRBV29-1 and TRBJ2-2, with TRBD2 as a possible D gene (6 bases). CDR3 nucleotide sequence: TGCAGCGTTAGGCGGGATTTCGGGGAGCTGTTTTTT. It specifies CSVRRDFGELFF.